The text below deals with one TCR beta chain. Germline values: CDR1 SGHRS, CDR2 YFSETQ. The CDR3 is made up of 15 amino acids. V gave up 5 bases and J gave up 6 bases; unmatched junction bases: 9. Some 30,000 T cell genomes (approximately 0.2 ug DNA) went into each sorted-subset replicate. TCRdb's table, derived via immunoSEQ multiplex PCR, lists solely in-frame clones and lacks some. The table shows some 2.4 million clones, with 93% occurring only once. This sample is drawn from a study of shared clonotypes between healthy human individuals. About the study: The plates for each donor numbered three CD4 naive, three CD4 memory, two CD8 naive and one CD8 memory.

Sequenced sample: naive CD4+ T cells from PBMCs. Subset defined: CD45RA+ positively selected. The clonotype originates from a young man in good health. Some clones in this sample may be carry-over from other donors' samples. The genes are TRBV5-1 and TRBJ2-1; 9 nucleotides line up with TRBD2. The CDR3 reads CASRIGLAPPNEQFF. The CDR3 DNA reads TGCGCCAGCAGGATAGGACTAGCGCCTCCCAATGAGCAGTTCTTC. Combining the CDR3 with reference TRBV5-1 and TRBJ2-1 gives the whole variable domain KAGVTQTPRYLIKTRGQQVTLSCSPISGHRSVSWYQQTPGQGLQFLFEYFSETQRNKGNFPGRFSGRQFSNSRSEMNVSTLELGDSALYLCASRIGLAPPNEQFFGPGTRLTVL.